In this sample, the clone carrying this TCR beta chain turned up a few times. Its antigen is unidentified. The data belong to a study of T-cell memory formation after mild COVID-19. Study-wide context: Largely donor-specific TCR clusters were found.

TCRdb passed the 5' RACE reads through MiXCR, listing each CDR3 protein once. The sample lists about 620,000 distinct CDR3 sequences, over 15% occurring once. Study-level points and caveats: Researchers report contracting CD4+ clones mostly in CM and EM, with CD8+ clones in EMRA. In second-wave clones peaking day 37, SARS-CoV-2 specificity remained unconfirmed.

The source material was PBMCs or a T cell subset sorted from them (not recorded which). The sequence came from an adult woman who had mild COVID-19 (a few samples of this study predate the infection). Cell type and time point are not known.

The CDR3 DNA sequence: TGTGCCACCAGTGATTTGAAAGGGGGAGACGGCACAGATACGCAGTATTTT. Its translation is CATSDLKGGDGTDTQYF. The rearrangement links TRBV24-1 to TRBJ2-3, with D maybe TRBD1 (6 bases). Germline CDR1 reads KGHDR; CDR2 reads SFDVKD. The V end lost 0 bases, the J end lost 1 base, and 13 bases lay between the germline ends. The CDR3 spans 17 residues.